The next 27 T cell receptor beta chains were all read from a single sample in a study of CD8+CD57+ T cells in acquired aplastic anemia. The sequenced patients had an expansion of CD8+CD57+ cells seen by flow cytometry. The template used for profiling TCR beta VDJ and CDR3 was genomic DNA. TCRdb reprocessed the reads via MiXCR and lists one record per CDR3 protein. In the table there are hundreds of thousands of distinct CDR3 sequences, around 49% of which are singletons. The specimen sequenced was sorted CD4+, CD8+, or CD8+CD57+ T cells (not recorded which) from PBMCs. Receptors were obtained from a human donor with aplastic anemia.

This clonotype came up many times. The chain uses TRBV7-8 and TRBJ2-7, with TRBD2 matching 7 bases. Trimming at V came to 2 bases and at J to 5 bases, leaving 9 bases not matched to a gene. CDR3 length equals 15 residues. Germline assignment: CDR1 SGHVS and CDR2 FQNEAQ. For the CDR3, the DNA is TGTGCCAGCAGCTTACTTCGGGTCGCGGGGGACGAGCAGTACTTC. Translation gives CASSLLRVAGDEQYF.

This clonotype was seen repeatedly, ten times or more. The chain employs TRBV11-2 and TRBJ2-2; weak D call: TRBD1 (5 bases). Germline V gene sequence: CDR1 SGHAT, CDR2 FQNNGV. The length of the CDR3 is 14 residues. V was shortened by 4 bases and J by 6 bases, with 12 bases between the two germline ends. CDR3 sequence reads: CASSWERGSGELFF. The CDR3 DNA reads TGTGCCAGCAGCTGGGAAAGGGGTTCCGGGGAGCTGTTTTTT.

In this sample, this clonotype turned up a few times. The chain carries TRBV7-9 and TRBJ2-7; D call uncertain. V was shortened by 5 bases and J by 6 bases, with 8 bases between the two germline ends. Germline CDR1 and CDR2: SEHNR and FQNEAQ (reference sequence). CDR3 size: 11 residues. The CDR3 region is CASSPAAEQYF. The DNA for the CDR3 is TGTGCCAGCAGCCCAGCCGCCGAGCAGTACTTC.

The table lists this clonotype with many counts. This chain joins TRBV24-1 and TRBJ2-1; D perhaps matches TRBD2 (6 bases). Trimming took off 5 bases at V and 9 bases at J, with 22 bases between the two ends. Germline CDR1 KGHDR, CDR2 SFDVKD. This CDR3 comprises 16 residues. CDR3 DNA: TGTGCCACCAGTGGGGGCGGGGCCTGGAGTGGCGGTGAGCAGTTCTTC. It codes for CATSGGGAWSGGEQFF.

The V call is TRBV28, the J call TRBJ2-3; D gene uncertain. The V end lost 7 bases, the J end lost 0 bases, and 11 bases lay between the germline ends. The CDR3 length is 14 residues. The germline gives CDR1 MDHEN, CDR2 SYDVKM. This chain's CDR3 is CASTRPDSTDTQYF. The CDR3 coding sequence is TGTGCCAGCACTCGACCGGATAGCACAGATACGCAGTATTTT.

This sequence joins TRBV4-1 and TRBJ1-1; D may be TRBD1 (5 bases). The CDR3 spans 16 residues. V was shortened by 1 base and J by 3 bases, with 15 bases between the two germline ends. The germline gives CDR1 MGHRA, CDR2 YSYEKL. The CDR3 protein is CASSQGPDGTYTEAFF. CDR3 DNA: TGCGCCAGCAGCCAAGGGCCGGACGGGACCTACACTGAAGCTTTCTTT.

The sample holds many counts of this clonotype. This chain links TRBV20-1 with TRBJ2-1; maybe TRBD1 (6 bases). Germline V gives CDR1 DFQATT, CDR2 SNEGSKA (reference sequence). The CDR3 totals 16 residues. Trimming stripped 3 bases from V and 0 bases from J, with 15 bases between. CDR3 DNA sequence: TGCAGTGCTAGTGAGTTGGACAGTAGCTCCTACAATGAGCAGTTCTTC. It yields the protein CSASELDSSSYNEQFF.

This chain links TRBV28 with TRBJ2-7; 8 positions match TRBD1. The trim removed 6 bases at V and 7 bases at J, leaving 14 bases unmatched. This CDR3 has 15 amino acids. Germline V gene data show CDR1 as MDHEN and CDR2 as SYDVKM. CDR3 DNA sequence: TGTGCCAGCAGAACAGCCGGGACAGGAGCCTCTGAGCAGTACTTC. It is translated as CASRTAGTGASEQYF.

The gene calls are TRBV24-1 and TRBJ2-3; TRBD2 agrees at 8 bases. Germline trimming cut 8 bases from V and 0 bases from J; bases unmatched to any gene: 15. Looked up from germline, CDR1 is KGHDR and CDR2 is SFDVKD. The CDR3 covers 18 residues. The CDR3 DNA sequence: TGTGCCACCAAGGCGGGGGGTCAGCGTGATAATAGCACAGATACGCAGTATTTT. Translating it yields CATKAGGQRDNSTDTQYF.

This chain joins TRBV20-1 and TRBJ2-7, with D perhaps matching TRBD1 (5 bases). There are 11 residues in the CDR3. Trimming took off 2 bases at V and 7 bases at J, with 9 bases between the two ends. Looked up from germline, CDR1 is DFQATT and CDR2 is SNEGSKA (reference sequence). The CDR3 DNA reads TGCAGTGCTAGACCCTCAGGGGAGCAGTACTTC. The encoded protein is CSARPSGEQYF.

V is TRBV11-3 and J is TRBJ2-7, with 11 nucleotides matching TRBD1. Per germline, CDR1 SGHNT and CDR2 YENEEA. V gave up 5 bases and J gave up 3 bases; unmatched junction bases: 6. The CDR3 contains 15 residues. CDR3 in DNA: TGTGCCAGCAGCCCTGGACAGGGGGCTAACTACGAGCAGTACTTC. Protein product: CASSPGQGANYEQYF.

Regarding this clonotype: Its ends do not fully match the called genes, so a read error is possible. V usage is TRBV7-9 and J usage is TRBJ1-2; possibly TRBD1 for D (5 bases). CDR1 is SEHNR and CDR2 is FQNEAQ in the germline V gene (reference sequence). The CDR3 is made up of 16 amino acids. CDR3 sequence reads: CASSQKSGTYSYGYTF. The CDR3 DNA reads TGCGCCAGCAGCCAGAAATCCGGGACTTACAGCTATGGCTACACCTTC. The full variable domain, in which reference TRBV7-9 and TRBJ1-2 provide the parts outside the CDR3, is DTGVSQNPRHKITKRGQNVTFRCDPISEHNRLYWYRQTLGQGPEFLTYFQNEAQLEKSRLLSDRFSAERPKGSFSTLEIQRTEQGDSAMYLCASSQKSGTYSYGYTFGSGTRLTVV.

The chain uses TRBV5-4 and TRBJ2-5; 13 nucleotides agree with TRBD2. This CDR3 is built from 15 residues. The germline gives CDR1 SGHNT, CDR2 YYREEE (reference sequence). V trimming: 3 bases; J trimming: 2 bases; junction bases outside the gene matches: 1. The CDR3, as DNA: TGTGCCAGCAGCTGGACTAGCGGGGGACAAGAGACCCAGTACTTC. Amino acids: CASSWTSGGQETQYF.

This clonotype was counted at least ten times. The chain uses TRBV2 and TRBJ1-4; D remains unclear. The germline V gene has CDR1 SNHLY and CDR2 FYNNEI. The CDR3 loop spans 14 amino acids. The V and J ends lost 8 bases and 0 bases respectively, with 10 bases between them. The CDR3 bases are TGTGCCAGCGGACGGAGCGCAACTAATGAAAAACTGTTTTTT. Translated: CASGRSATNEKLFF.

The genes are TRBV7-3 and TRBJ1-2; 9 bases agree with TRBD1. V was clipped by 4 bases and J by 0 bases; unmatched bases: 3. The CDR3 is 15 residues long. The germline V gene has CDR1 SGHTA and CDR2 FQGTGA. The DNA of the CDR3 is TGTGCCAGCAGCTCGGGGACAGGGTCTAACTATGGCTACACCTTC. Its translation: CASSSGTGSNYGYTF.

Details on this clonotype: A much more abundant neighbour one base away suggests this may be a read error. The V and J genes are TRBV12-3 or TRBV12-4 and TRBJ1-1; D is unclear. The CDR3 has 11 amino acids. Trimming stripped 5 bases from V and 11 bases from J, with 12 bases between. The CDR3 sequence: CASSDMGWAFF. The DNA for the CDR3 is TGTGCCAGCAGTGACATGGGGTGGGCTTTCTTT.

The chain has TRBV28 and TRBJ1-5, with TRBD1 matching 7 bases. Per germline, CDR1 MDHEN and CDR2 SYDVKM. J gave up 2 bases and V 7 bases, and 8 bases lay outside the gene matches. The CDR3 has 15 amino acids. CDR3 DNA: TGTGCCAGCATTCTAAGGGACAGTGGCAATCAGCCCCAGCATTTT. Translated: CASILRDSGNQPQHF.

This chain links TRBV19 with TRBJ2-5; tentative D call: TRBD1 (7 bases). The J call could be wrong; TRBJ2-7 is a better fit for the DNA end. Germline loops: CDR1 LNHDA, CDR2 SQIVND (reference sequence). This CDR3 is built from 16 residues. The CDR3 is CASSILYDREDNEQYF. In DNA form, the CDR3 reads TGTGCCAGTAGTATCCTATACGACAGGGAGGACAACGAGCAGTACTTC.

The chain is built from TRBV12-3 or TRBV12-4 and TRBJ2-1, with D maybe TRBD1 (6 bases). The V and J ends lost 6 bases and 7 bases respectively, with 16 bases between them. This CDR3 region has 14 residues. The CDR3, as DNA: TGTGCCAGCAGCCAAACAGGAAGGGGGAATGAGCAGTTCTTC. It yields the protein CASSQTGRGNEQFF.

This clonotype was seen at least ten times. The CDR3 DNA reads as TGCAGCGTTGAAGCAGGGTCCAGCGGGGGAGGAGAGCAGTTCTTC. Translation gives CSVEAGSSGGGEQFF. The chain recombines TRBV29-1 with TRBJ2-1; TRBD2 matches at 8 bases. Germline CDR1 and CDR2: SQVTM and ANQGSEA. V lost 1 base and J lost 10; bases outside the gene matches: 12. The CDR3 totals 15 residues.

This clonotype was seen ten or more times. CDR3 in amino acids: CACPGQGLGEQYF. DNA of the CDR3: TGTGCCTGTCCGGGACAGGGTCTCGGCGAGCAGTACTTC. The chain employs TRBV30 and TRBJ2-7, with 9 positions matching TRBD1. The germline V gene has CDR1 GTSNPN and CDR2 SVGIG (reference sequence). Germline trimming cut 6 bases from V and 6 bases from J; bases unmatched to any gene: 9. The CDR3 totals 13 residues.

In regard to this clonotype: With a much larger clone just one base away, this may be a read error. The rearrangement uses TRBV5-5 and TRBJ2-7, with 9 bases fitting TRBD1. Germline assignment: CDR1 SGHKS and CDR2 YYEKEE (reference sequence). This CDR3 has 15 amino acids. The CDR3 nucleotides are TGTGTCAGCAGCCTTACCCGGGACAGGGATTACGAGCAGTACTTC. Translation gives CVSSLTRDRDYEQYF.

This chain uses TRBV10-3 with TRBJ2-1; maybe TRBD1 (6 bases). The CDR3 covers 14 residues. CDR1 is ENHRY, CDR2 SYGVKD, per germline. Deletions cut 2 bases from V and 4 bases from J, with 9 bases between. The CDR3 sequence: CAISEPTGYNEQFF. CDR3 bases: TGTGCCATCAGTGAGCCTACAGGGTACAATGAGCAGTTCTTC.

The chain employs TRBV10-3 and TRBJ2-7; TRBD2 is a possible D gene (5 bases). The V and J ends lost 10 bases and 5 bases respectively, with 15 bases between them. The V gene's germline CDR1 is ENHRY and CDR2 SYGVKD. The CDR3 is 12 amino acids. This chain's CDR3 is CASRTERNEQYF. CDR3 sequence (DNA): TGTGCCAGCAGGACTGAACGGAACGAGCAGTACTTC.

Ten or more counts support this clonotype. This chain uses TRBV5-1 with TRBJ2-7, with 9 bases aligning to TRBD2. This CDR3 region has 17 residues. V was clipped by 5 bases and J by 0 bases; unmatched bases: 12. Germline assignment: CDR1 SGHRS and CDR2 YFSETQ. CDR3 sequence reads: CASSRGASGTSSYEQYF. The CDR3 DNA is TGCGCCAGCAGTCGAGGGGCTAGCGGGACAAGCTCCTACGAGCAGTACTTC.

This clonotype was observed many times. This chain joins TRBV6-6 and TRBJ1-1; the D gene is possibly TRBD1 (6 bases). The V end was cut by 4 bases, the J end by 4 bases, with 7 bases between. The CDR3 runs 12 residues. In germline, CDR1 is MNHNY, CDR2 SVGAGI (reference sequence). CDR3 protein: CASSSRGTEAFF. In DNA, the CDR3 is TGTGCCAGCAGTTCCAGGGGCACTGAAGCTTTCTTT.

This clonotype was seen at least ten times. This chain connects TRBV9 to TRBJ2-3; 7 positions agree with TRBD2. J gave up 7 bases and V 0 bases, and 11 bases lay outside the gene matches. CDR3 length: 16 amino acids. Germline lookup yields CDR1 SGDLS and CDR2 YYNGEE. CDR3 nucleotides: TGTGCCAGCAGCGTAGATGAGCTACGGGGGGTGAATACGCAGTATTTT. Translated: CASSVDELRGVNTQYF.